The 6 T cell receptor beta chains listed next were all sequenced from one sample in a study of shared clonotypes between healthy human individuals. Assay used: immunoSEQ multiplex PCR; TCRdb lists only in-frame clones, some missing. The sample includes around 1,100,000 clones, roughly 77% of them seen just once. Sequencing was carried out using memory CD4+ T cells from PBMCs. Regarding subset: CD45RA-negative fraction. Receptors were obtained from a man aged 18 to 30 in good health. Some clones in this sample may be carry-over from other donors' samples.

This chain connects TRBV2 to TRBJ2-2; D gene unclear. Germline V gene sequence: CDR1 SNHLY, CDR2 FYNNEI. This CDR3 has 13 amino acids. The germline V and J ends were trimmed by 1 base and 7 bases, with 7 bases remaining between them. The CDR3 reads CASSEVVDGELFF. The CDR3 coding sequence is TGTGCCAGCAGTGAAGTGGTTGACGGGGAGCTGTTTTTT.

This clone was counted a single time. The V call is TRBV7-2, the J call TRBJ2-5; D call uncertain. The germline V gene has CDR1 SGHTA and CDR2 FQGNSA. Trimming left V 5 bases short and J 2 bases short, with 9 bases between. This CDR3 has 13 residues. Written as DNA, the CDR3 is TGTGCCAGCAGCCAATCGACACAAGAGACCCAGTACTTC. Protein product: CASSQSTQETQYF.

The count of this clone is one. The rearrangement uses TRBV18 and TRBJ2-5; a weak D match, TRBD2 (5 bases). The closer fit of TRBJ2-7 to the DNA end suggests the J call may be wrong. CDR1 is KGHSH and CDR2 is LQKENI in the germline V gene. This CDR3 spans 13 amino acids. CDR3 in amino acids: CASSPAGGYEQYF. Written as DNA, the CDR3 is TGTGCCAGCTCACCCGCCGGAGGCTACGAGCAGTACTTC.

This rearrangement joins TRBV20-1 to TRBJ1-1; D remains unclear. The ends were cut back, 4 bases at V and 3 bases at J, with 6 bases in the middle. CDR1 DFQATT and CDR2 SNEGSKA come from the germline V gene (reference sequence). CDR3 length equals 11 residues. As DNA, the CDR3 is TGCAGTGCTACCCTAGACACTGAAGCTTTCTTT. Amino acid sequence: CSATLDTEAFF.

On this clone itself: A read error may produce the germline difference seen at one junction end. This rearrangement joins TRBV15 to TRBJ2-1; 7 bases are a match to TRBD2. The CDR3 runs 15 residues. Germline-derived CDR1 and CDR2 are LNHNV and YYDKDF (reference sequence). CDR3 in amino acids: CATCRRELGYNEQFF. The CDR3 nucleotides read TGTGCCACCTGCAGGCGGGAGCTCGGATACAATGAGCAGTTCTTC.

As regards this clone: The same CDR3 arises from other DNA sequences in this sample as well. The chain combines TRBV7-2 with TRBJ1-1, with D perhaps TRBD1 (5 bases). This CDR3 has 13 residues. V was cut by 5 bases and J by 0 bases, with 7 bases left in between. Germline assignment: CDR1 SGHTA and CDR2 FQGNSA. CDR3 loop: CASSLTVNTEAFF. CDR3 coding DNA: TGTGCCAGCAGCCTGACAGTGAACACTGAAGCTTTCTTT. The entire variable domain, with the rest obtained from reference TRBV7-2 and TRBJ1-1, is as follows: GAGVSQSPSNKVTEKGKDVELRCDPISGHTALYWYRQSLGQGLEFLIYFQGNSAPDKSGLPSDRFSAERTGGSVSTLTIQRTQQEDSAVYLCASSLTVNTEAFFGQGTRLTVV.